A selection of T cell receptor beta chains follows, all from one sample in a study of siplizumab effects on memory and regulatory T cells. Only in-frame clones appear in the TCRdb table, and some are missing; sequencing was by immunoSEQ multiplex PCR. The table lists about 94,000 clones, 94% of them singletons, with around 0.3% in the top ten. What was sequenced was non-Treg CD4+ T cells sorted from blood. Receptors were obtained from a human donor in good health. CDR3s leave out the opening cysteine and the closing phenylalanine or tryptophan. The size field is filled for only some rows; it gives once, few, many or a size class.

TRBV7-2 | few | ASSSPTSSGRATDTQY
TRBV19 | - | ASSPDREYNEQF
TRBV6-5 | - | ASTGQQNIQY
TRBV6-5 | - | ASSRVLGDYEQY
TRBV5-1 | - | ASSLAGFRSGYT
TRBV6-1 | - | ASSEVGQYGYT
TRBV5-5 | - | ASSLEGHNQPQH
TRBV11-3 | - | ASSQEGEMRNGYT
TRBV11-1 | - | ASSRFPLADVNTEAF
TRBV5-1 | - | ASSSSGGSPHEQY
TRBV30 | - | ALELGNYNEQF
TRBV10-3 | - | ASQGRPQETQY
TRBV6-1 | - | ASSEGLNTEAF
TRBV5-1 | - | ASSLTGNPLMNTEAF
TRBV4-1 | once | ASSRVGGRNEQF
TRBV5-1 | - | ASSTGGLENEKLF
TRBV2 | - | ASTRDPGTEAF
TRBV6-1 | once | ATKGPYGYT
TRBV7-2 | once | ASRFLPTRRVNTEAF
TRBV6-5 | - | ASRPGTGGYT
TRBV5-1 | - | ASSLVRGGENTEAF
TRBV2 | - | ASSERPTTYEQY
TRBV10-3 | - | AISESRLKSSGLFTDTQY
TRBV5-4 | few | ASSPTGQGASYGYT
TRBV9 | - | ASSVGQGLSVLT
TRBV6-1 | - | ASSDYEGRFAGYT
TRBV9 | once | ASSPLTGRRGETQY
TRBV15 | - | ATSRDAGVTDTQY
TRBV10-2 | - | ASSGGQGIQETQY
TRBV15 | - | ATSRDHEGARRSPLH
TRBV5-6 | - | ASSTTDRYDGYT
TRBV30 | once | AWSHTKDTGELF
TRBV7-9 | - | ASSLMARTEAF
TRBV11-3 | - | ASSFSAPYEQY
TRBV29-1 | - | SVGGVWPQY
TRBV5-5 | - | ASSSSTGVRAEAF
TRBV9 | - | ASSTYSGTGNSPLH
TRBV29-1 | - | SAGQHQETQY
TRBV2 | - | ASSGRVAVGQETQY
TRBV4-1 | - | ASSQGTESSYEQY
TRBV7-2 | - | ASSSSGTGQAEQF
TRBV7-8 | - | ASSLPRRPDTQY
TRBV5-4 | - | ASSLGRDGSGYT